Following are 15 T cell receptor beta chains from one sample sequenced in a study of cytomegalovirus exposure and HLA in healthy donors (dated by TCRdb to about 2017). The library was generated by the immunoSEQ multiplex PCR assay. For the multiplex PCR, a mixture combining 60 forward primers for TCR Vbeta segments and 13 reverse primers for TCR Jbeta segments was used. As stored in TCRdb, this immuneACCESS dataset retains in-frame rearrangements with V and J assigned. A fraction of the clones does not appear; measured against another copy, unresolved V genes explain less than half of the discrepancy, and the remainder lacks a known reason. The sample profile shows about 150,000 clones; around 9.6% of them were found once. The ten largest clones take up less than 2% of the sample. The sample consisted of PBMCs. These receptors all come from a male donor in good health and CMV-seronegative.

The chain couples TRBV7-3 to TRBJ1-1; possible D gene TRBD1, 6 bases. Trimming left V 5 bases short and J 1 base short, with 8 bases between. Germline V gene lookup returns CDR1 SGHTA and CDR2 FQGTGA. The CDR3 consists of 13 residues. CDR3 region: CASSIQGNTEAFF. The CDR3 DNA reads as TGTGCCAGCAGCATACAGGGGAACACTGAAGCTTTCTTT.

This clone was counted only a few times. Other DNA sequences within the sample encode an identical CDR3. The chain employs TRBV4-3 and TRBJ1-1; D is unclear. The CDR3 has 14 residues. CDR1 is LGHNA, CDR2 YSLEER, per germline. Trimming left V 0 bases short and J 1 base short, with 6 bases between. DNA of the CDR3: TGCGCCAGCAGCCAAGATCGGGGGAACACTGAAGCTTTCTTT. Its protein product is CASSQDRGNTEAFF.

The chain recombines TRBV7-2 with TRBJ2-7; D perhaps matches TRBD2 (6 bases). The germline V gene encodes CDR1 SGHTA and CDR2 FQGNSA. This CDR3 contains 12 residues. Trimming took 8 bases from V and 8 from J, leaving 16 bases between them. CDR3 sequence (DNA): TGTGCCAGCGGGGGGTTCTCTACGAAGCAGTACTTC. It codes for CASGGFSTKQYF.

V gene TRBV5-1 combines with J gene TRBJ2-5, with D perhaps TRBD2 (5 bases). This CDR3 is 13 amino acids long. Germline assignment: CDR1 SGHRS and CDR2 YFSETQ. Trimming cost V 3 bases and J 3 bases, with 9 bases left between them. The CDR3 protein is CASSSSGKETQYF. The CDR3 DNA reads as TGCGCCAGCAGCTCATCGGGGAAAGAGACCCAGTACTTC.

This clone came up a few times. This sequence joins TRBV28 and TRBJ1-5; D gene ambiguous. CDR1 and CDR2 (germline): MDHEN, SYDVKM. V shed 2 bases and J shed 1 base, with 9 bases lying between them. CDR3 size: 15 residues. In DNA form, the CDR3 reads TGTGCCAGCAGTTTACCGGGGAACAGCAATCAGCCCCAGCATTTT. It specifies CASSLPGNSNQPQHF.

This chain links TRBV7-2 with TRBJ1-3; D is possibly TRBD1 (5 bases). The CDR3 is 16 amino acids. Germline values: CDR1 SGHTA, CDR2 FQGNSA. The germline V and J ends were trimmed by 1 base and 3 bases, with 13 bases remaining between them. CDR3 protein: CASSLGDSLSGNTIYF. The CDR3, as DNA: TGTGCCAGCAGCTTAGGAGACAGCCTCAGTGGAAACACCATATATTTT.

This clone has just a few counts. V gene TRBV7-6 combines with J gene TRBJ1-1; D is undetermined. V shed 3 bases and J shed 0 bases, with 5 bases lying between them. The CDR3 length is 13 residues. Per the germline V gene, CDR1 is SGHVS and CDR2 is FNYEAQ. CDR3 nucleotide sequence: TGTGCCAGCAGCTTTCGGGTGAACACTGAAGCTTTCTTT. Amino acid sequence: CASSFRVNTEAFF.

V usage is TRBV4-1 and J usage is TRBJ2-1; TRBD2 matches 10 bases. Germline trimming cut 5 bases from V and 5 bases from J; bases unmatched to any gene: 6. The CDR3 sequence is 15 residues long. Per the germline V gene, CDR1 is MGHRA and CDR2 is YSYEKL. The chain's CDR3 is CASSTPGTSDNEQFF. CDR3 bases: TGCGCCAGCAGCACCCCCGGGACTAGCGACAATGAGCAGTTCTTC.

The chain couples TRBV2 to TRBJ1-4, with D hard to call. V was clipped by 7 bases and J by 6 bases, with 6 bases between them. The CDR3 runs 11 residues. CDR1 and CDR2 from the germline V gene are SNHLY and FYNNEI. Here the CDR3 DNA reads TGTGCCAGCAATTCCTATGAAAAACTGTTTTTT. This gives the protein CASNSYEKLFF.

This chain uses TRBV7-2 with TRBJ2-7; a possible D gene is TRBD2 (6 bases). Looked up from germline, CDR1 is SGHTA and CDR2 is FQGNSA. Trimming removed 3 bases from V and 2 bases from J, with 11 bases in between. The CDR3 contains 14 residues. The CDR3 coding sequence is TGTGCCAGCAGCTTTCGGAGGGGTCCCTACGAGCAGTACTTC. The encoded protein is CASSFRRGPYEQYF.

This clone was detected a few times. The chain recombines TRBV7-8 with TRBJ1-5; D is unresolved. This CDR3 comprises 15 residues. CDR1 is SGHVS, CDR2 FQNEAQ, per germline. V was trimmed by 7 bases and J by 3 bases, leaving 16 bases between them. The CDR3 reads CASTKIRGVNQPQHF. The CDR3 DNA sequence: TGTGCCAGCACCAAAATTCGGGGTGTCAATCAGCCCCAGCATTTT.

This clone was counted only a few times. The rearrangement joins TRBV7-8 to TRBJ2-7, with TRBD2 as a possible D gene (6 bases). The V end was cut by 3 bases, the J end by 3 bases, with 12 bases between. The CDR3 is 14 residues long. The germline V gene encodes CDR1 SGHVS and CDR2 FQNEAQ. DNA of the CDR3: TGTGCCAGCAGCTTTGGTGGGGGGAACTACGAGCAGTACTTC. Translation gives CASSFGGGNYEQYF.

The chain is built from TRBV4-1 and TRBJ2-7; TRBD2 matches 14 bases. The CDR3 has 19 residues. The V gene end was trimmed by 1 base and the J gene end by 0 bases; junction bases not matched to a gene: 8. Germline V gene lookup returns CDR1 MGHRA and CDR2 YSYEKL. CDR3 in DNA: TGCGCCAGCAGCCAAGGAGGAGGACTAGCGGGAGGCCGCTCCTACGAGCAGTACTTC. Its protein product is CASSQGGGLAGGRSYEQYF.

The chain is built from TRBV9 and TRBJ2-5; 8 nucleotides align to TRBD2. V lost 1 base, J lost 7 bases, and 9 bases stayed unmatched. CDR1 and CDR2 (germline): SGDLS, YYNGEE. This CDR3 is built from 15 residues. The CDR3 DNA reads TGTGCCAGCAGCGTAAGCCGGGGGGGCCCAGCGACCCAGTACTTC. It yields the protein CASSVSRGGPATQYF.

This clone was detected only a few times. The J gene is TRBJ1-1, the V gene TRBV9, with TRBD1 identical over 7 bases. V lost 1 base and J lost 7; bases outside the gene matches: 10. Germline V CDR1 and CDR2: SGDLS, YYNGEE. This CDR3 contains 15 residues. As DNA, the CDR3 is TGTGCCAGCAGCGTAAGTAGTCTTGGACAGGTTGAAGCTTTCTTT. Encoded protein: CASSVSSLGQVEAFF.